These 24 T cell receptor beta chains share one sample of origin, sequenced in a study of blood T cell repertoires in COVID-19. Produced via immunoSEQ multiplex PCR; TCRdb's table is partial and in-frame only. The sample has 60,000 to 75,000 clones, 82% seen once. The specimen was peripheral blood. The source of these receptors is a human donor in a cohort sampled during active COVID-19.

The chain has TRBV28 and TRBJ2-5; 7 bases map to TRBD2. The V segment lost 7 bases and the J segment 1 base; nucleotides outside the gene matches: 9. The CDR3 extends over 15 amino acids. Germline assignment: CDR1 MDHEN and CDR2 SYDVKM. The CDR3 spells CASNSLAALQETQYF. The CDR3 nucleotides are TGTGCCAGCAATTCTCTAGCGGCCCTCCAAGAGACCCAGTACTTC.

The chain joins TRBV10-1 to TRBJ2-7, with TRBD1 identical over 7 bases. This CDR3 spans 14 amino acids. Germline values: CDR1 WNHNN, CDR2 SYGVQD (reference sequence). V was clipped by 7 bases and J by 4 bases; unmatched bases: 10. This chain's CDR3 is CASNATGLAYEQYV. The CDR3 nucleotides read TGCGCCAGCAACGCGACAGGGTTGGCATACGAGCAGTACGTC.

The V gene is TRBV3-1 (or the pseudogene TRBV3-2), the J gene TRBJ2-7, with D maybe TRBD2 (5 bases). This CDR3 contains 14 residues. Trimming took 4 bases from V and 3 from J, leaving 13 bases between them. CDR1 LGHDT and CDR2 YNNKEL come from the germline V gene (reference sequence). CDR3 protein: CASSLGRGDYEQYV. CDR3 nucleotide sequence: TGTGCCAGCAGCCTCGGACGGGGAGACTACGAGCAGTACGTC.

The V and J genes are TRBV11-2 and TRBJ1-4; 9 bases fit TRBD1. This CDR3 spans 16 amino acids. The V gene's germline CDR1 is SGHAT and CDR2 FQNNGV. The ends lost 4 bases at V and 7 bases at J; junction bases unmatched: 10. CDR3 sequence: CASSWTGAGTGEKLFF. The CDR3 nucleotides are TGTGCCAGCAGCTGGACAGGGGCCGGAACGGGTGAAAAACTGTTTTTT. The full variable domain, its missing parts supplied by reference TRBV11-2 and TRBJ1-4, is EAGVAQSPRYKIIEKRQSVAFWCNPISGHATLYWYQQILGQGPKLLIQFQNNGVVDDSQLPKDRFSAERLKGVDSTLKIQPAKLEDSAVYLCASSWTGAGTGEKLFFGSGTQLSVL.

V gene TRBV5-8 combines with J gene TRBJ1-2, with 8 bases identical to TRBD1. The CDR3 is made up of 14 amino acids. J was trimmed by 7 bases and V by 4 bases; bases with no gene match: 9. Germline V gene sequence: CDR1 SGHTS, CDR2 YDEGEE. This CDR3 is CASSPYGQGGGYTF. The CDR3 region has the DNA TGTGCCAGCAGCCCCTATGGACAGGGCGGTGGCTACACCTTC.

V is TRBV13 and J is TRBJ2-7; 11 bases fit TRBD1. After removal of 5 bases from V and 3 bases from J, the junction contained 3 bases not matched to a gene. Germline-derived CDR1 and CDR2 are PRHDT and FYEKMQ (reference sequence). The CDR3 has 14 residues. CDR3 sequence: CASSIGTGGYEQYV. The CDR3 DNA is TGTGCCAGCAGCATCGGGACAGGGGGCTACGAGCAGTACGTC.

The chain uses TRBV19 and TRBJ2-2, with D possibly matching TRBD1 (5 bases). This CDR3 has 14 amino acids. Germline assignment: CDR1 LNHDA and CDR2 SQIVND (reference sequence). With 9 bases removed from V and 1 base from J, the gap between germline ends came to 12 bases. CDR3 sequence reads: CASATDRNTGELFF. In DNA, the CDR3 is TGTGCCAGCGCGACAGACAGGAACACCGGGGAGCTGTTTTTT.

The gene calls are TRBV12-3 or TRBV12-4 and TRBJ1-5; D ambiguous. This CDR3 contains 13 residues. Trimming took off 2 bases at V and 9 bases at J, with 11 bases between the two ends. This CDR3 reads CASSLKEFSPQHF. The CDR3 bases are TGTGCCAGCAGTTTAAAGGAGTTCTCGCCCCAGCATTTT.

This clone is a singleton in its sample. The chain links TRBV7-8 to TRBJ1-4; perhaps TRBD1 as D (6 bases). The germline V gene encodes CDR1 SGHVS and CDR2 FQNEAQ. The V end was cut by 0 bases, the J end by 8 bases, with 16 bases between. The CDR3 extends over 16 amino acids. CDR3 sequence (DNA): TGTGCCAGCAGCTTAGCGCTGTCTCAGGGGCGGGAAAAACTGTTTTTT. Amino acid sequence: CASSLALSQGREKLFF.

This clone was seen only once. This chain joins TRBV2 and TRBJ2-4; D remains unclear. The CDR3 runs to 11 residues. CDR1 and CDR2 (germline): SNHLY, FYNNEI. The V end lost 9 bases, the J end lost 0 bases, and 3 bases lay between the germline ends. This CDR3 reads CASLAKNIQYF. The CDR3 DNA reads TGTGCCAGTCTAGCCAAAAACATTCAGTACTTC.

The CDR3 DNA sequence: TGTGCCAGCAGCCCTGCAGCAGCGGGTCAAGAGACCCAGTACTTC. Protein sequence: CASSPAAAGQETQYF. J is TRBJ2-5 and V is TRBV7-7, with a possible D match to TRBD2 (6 bases). The CDR3 runs 15 residues. Germline CDR1 is SSHAT and CDR2 is FNYEAQ (reference sequence). Trimming pared 5 bases from V and 2 bases from J, leaving 15 bases between.

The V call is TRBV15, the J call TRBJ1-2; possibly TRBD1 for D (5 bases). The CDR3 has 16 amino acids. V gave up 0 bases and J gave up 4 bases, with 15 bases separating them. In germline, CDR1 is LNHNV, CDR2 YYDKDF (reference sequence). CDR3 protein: CATSREGTRAPYGYTF. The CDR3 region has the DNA TGTGCCACCAGCAGAGAAGGAACCAGGGCCCCCTATGGCTACACCTTC. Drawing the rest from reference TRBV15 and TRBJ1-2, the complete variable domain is DAMVIQNPRYQVTQFGKPVTLSCSQTLNHNVMYWYQQKSSQAPKLLFHYYDKDFNNEADTPDNFQSRRPNTSFCFLDIRSPGLGDTAMYLCATSREGTRAPYGYTFGSGTRLTVV.

DNA of the CDR3: TGTGCCAGCAGCCGGGACAGGGGACAGCCCCAGCATTTT. Translation gives CASSRDRGQPQHF. The rearrangement uses TRBV7-8 and TRBJ1-5; 10 bases are shared with TRBD1. The CDR3 contains 13 residues. Germline V gives CDR1 SGHVS, CDR2 FQNEAQ. Germline trimming cut 5 bases from V and 7 bases from J; bases unmatched to any gene: 2.

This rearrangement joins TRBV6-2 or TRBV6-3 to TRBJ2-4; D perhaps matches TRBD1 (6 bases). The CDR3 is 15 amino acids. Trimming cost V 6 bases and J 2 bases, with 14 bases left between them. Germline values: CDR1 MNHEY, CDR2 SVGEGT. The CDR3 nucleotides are TGTGCCAGCAGCTTAGGCAGGGACACCAAAAACATTCAGTACTTC. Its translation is CASSLGRDTKNIQYF.

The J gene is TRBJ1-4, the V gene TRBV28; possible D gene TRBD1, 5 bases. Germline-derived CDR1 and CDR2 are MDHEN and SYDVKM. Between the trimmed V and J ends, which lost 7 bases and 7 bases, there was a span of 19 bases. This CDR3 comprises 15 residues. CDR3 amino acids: CASKRSEGRGEKLFF. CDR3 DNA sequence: TGTGCCAGCAAAAGGTCTGAGGGGAGGGGTGAAAAACTGTTTTTT.

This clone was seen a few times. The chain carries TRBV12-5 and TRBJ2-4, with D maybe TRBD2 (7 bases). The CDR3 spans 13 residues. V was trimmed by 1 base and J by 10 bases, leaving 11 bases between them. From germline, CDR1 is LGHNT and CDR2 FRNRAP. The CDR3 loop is CASGLGGGDIQYF. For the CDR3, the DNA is TGTGCTAGTGGTTTGGGAGGGGGGGATATTCAGTACTTC. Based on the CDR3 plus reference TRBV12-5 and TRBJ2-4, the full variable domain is DARVTQTPRHKVTEMGQEVTMRCQPILGHNTVFWYRQTMMQGLELLAYFRNRAPLDDSGMPKDRFSAEMPDATLATLKIQPSEPRDSAVYFCASGLGGGDIQYFGAGTRLSVL.

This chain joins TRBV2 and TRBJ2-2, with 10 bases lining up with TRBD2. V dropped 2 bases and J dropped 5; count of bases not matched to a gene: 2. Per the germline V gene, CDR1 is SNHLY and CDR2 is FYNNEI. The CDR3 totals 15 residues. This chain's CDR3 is CASSEKGLATGELFF. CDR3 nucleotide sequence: TGTGCCAGCAGTGAAAAGGGACTAGCGACCGGGGAGCTGTTTTTT.

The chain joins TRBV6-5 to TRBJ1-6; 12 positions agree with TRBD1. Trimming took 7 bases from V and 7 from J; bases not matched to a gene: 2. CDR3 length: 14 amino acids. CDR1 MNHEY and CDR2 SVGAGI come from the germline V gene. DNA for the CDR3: TGTGCCAGCAAGGGGACAGGGGGCAATTCACCCCTCCACTTT. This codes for CASKGTGGNSPLHF.

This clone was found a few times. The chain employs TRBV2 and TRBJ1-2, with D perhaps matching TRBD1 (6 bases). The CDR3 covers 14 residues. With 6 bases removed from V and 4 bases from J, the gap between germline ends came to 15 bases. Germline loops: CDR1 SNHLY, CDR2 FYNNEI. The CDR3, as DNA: TGTGCCAGCAGGGGGGACACTACCTTCTATGGCTACACCTTC. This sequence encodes CASRGDTTFYGYTF.

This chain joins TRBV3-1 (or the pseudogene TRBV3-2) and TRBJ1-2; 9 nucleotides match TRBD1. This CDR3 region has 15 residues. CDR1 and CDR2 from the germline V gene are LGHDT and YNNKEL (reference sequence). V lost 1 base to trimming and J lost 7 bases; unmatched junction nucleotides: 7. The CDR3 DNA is TGTGCCAGCAGCCAAGTTAACAGGGGGCGCGGTGGCTACACCTTC. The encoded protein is CASSQVNRGRGGYTF.

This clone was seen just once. The CDR3 reads CASNYGTGAGMNTEAFF. The CDR3, as DNA: TGTGCCAGCAATTACGGGACAGGGGCCGGGATGAACACTGAAGCTTTCTTT. This chain connects TRBV2 to TRBJ1-1; 10 nucleotides line up with TRBD1. The length of the CDR3 is 17 residues. Germline V lookup: CDR1 SNHLY, CDR2 FYNNEI. Trimming removed 7 bases from V and 0 bases from J; junction bases left unmatched: 11.

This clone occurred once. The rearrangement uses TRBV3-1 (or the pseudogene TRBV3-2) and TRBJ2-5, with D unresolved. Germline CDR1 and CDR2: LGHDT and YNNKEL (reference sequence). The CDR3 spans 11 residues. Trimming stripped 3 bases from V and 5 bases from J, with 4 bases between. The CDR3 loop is CASSHVETQYF. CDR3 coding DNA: TGTGCCAGCAGCCACGTTGAGACCCAGTACTTC.

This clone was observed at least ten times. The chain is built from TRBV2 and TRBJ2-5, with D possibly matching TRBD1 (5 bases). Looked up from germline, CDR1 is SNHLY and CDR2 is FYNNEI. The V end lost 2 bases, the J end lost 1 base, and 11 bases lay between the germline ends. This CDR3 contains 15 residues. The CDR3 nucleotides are TGTGCCAGCAGTGAACGCGGACAACGCCAAGAGACCCAGTACTTC. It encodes CASSERGQRQETQYF.

In nucleotides, the CDR3 is TGTGCCACCAGCAGGACGTTCGGGGGAGACAACACTGAAGCTTTCTTT. This translates into CATSRTFGGDNTEAFF. The chain couples TRBV15 to TRBJ1-1; possibly TRBD1 for D (5 bases). The length of the CDR3 is 16 residues. Germline V CDR1 and CDR2: LNHNV, YYDKDF (reference sequence). Trimming removed 3 bases from V and 2 bases from J, with 16 bases in between.